This TCR beta chain stems from a study of T-cell reconstitution after alpha-beta-depleted transplantation in children. This CDR3 contains 15 residues. The V and J ends lost 5 bases and 4 bases, in that order; junction bases with no gene match: 11. Unique molecular identifiers were incorporated during preparation of the TCRbeta library. Each CDR3 protein gets one entry after TCRdb re-called the PCR reads with MiXCR. The data contain some 200,000 distinct CDR3 sequences, around 7% of them singletons. In this sample, this clonotype turned up many times. Specimen: PBMCs from the stem cell graft donor, collected from the stem cell graft. The genes are TRBV12-3 or TRBV12-4 and TRBJ2-7, with 7 bases lining up with TRBD1. The source is a human donor who donated a stem cell graft to a child with Wiskott-Aldrich syndrome. The CDR3 DNA sequence: TGTGCCAGCAGTCCAACAGGGGACAGTCAATACGAGCAGTACTTC. Encoded protein: CASSPTGDSQYEQYF.